This T cell receptor (beta chain) was retrieved from a study of blood T cell repertoires in COVID-19. TCRdb keeps only in-frame clones here, not all; method: immunoSEQ multiplex PCR. Seen here are approximately 150,000 clones, roughly 84% observed once, and the top ten hold 9.5% to 13%. Germline lookup yields CDR1 KGHSH and CDR2 LQKENI. V was shortened by 6 bases and J by 0 bases, with 14 bases between the two germline ends. The CDR3 has 15 amino acids. The chain carries TRBV18 and TRBJ1-1; D might be TRBD1 (5 bases). What was sequenced was peripheral blood. The clonotype comes from a man aged 65-85 years with active or convalescent COVID-19. CDR3 nucleotide sequence: TGTGCCAGCTCCCCCTTGGACACCATGAACACTGAAGCTTTCTTT. Protein product: CASSPLDTMNTEAFF.